This T cell receptor (beta chain) emerged from a study of blood T cell repertoires in COVID-19. Study-wide context: T cells, B-cell-depleted T cells, or PBMCs provided the cDNA or gDNA that served as material.

Here immunoSEQ multiplex PCR was the method, and the copy in TCRdb shows in-frame clones only, minus some. The repertoire includes 25,000 to 35,000 clones, roughly nine tenths of them detected once, and about 24% sits in the top ten. Trimming removed 3 bases from V and 0 bases from J; junction bases left unmatched: 7. Germline V gene data show CDR1 as KGHSH and CDR2 as LQKENI. The CDR3 contains 17 residues. Sequenced sample: peripheral blood. The chain carries TRBV18 and TRBJ1-1, with 10 bases lining up with TRBD1. This sequence originates from a human donor with active COVID-19. The donor label of this sample is uncertain. The CDR3: CASSPPGQGFLNTEAFF. In nucleotides, the CDR3 is TGTGCCAGCTCACCCCCGGGACAGGGGTTTTTGAACACTGAAGCTTTCTTT.